The 27 T cell receptor beta chains presented below share a single source sample, sequenced in a study of blood T cell repertoires in COVID-19. Assay: immunoSEQ multiplex PCR; the TCRdb copy retains only in-frame clones and omits some. This table holds 250,000 to 350,000 clones, around nine tenths found once. Sequenced material: peripheral blood. All receptors come from a woman in her sixties with acute or convalescent COVID-19.

The chain combines TRBV5-1 with TRBJ2-3; 9 bases are shared with TRBD2. CDR1 is SGHRS, CDR2 YFSETQ, per germline. The CDR3 covers 16 residues. The J segment lost 3 bases and the V segment lost 0 bases, leaving 5 bases of the junction unmatched. In DNA form, the CDR3 reads TGCGCCAGCAGCTTGGTCGGGACTAGCTCTACAGATACGCAGTATTTT. Encoded protein: CASSLVGTSSTDTQYF.

This sequence joins TRBV9 and TRBJ2-7; TRBD2 aligns across 10 bases. The germline V gene has CDR1 SGDLS and CDR2 YYNGEE. The V and J ends lost 0 bases and 4 bases, in that order; junction bases with no gene match: 10. This CDR3 has 17 residues. CDR3 region: CASSVEPSGGARYEQYF. The DNA of the CDR3 is TGTGCCAGCAGCGTAGAACCCAGCGGGGGGGCTCGGTACGAGCAGTACTTC.

The genes are TRBV4-1 and TRBJ1-6; D is ambiguous. Germline V CDR1 and CDR2: MGHRA, YSYEKL. V lost 0 bases and J 6 bases, leaving 12 bases between the germline ends. The CDR3 consists of 16 residues. The CDR3 reads CASSQDMAVANSPLHF. The CDR3 nucleotides are TGCGCCAGCAGCCAAGATATGGCGGTAGCTAATTCACCCCTCCACTTT.

V gene TRBV12-3 or TRBV12-4 combines with J gene TRBJ2-1; TRBD2 aligns across 7 bases. V was pared by 7 bases and J by 7 bases, with 7 bases of the junction left unmatched. The CDR3 has 13 residues. CDR3 bases: TGTGCCAGCACCCTTGGACTAGTAAATGAGCAGTTCTTC. This translates into CASTLGLVNEQFF.

The table lists this clone with a few counts. The rearrangement uses TRBV9 and TRBJ2-2, with 12 bases fitting TRBD2. Germline trimming cut 4 bases from V and 5 bases from J; bases unmatched to any gene: 12. The germline gives CDR1 SGDLS, CDR2 YYNGEE. The CDR3 consists of 18 residues. CDR3 protein: CASSIGLLAGGPTGELFF. CDR3 DNA sequence: TGTGCCAGCAGCATAGGGCTCCTAGCGGGAGGGCCGACCGGGGAGCTGTTTTTT.

This chain uses TRBV2 with TRBJ1-1; TRBD1 might be the D (5 bases). V lost 8 bases, J lost 7 bases, and 20 bases lay in between. The CDR3 extends over 14 amino acids. The V gene's germline CDR1 is SNHLY and CDR2 FYNNEI. CDR3 nucleotide sequence: TGTGCCAGCCCTAAACAGCCCGCAACAGGTGAAGCTTTCTTT. Amino acid sequence: CASPKQPATGEAFF.

The chain recombines TRBV7-2 with TRBJ2-1; TRBD2 agrees at 10 bases. Trimming removed 5 bases from V and 6 bases from J; junction bases left unmatched: 10. The length of the CDR3 is 16 residues. Germline CDR1 reads SGHTA; CDR2 reads FQGNSA. This CDR3 reads CASSPPGLALGNEQFF. The CDR3 DNA follows: TGTGCCAGCAGCCCCCCGGGACTAGCGTTGGGCAATGAGCAGTTCTTC.

The V call is TRBV7-2, the J call TRBJ2-5; TRBD1 might be the D (6 bases). CDR1 is SGHTA, CDR2 FQGNSA, per germline. Trimming stripped 1 base from V and 1 base from J, with 13 bases between. This CDR3 is 16 amino acids long. CDR3 in amino acids: CASSLGPGASQETQYF. The CDR3 DNA is TGTGCCAGCAGCTTAGGCCCAGGGGCGAGCCAAGAGACCCAGTACTTC.

The chain carries TRBV11-1 and TRBJ2-7; TRBD1 is a possible D gene (6 bases). Trimming pared 2 bases from V and 1 base from J, leaving 9 bases between. CDR3 size: 14 residues. CDR1 and CDR2 (germline): SGHAT, FQDESV (reference sequence). This CDR3 reads CASSLWTASYEQYF. The CDR3 nucleotides are TGTGCCAGCAGCTTATGGACAGCTTCCTACGAGCAGTACTTC.

V gene TRBV27 combines with J gene TRBJ2-3, with a possible D match to TRBD1 (5 bases). The ends were cut back, 3 bases at V and 6 bases at J, with 13 bases in the middle. Germline V gene data show CDR1 as MNHEY and CDR2 as SMNVEV (reference sequence). The CDR3 spans 14 residues. The CDR3 protein is CASSLSTGADTQYF. As DNA, the CDR3 is TGTGCCAGCAGTTTGTCGACTGGGGCGGATACGCAGTATTTT.

CDR3 DNA: TGTGCCAGCAGGTACGACCGGGTCGATGCTTCTAATCAGCCCCAGCATTTT. It yields the protein CASRYDRVDASNQPQHF. The rearrangement uses TRBV6-2 or TRBV6-3 and TRBJ1-5; no firm D call. The CDR3 is made up of 17 amino acids. Germline assignment: CDR1 MNHEY and CDR2 SVGEGT. The V gene lost 6 bases and the J gene lost 4 bases, with 22 bases spanning the gap.

The genes are TRBV5-1 and TRBJ2-1; 8 nucleotides agree with TRBD1. The CDR3 runs 16 residues. J lost 6 bases, V lost 4 bases, and 12 bases had no gene match. CDR1 is SGHRS, CDR2 YFSETQ, per germline. Here the CDR3 DNA reads TGCGCCAGCAGCCAAGACAGGGGCAATCACATCAATGAGCAGTTCTTC. This translates into CASSQDRGNHINEQFF.

The chain carries TRBV1 and TRBJ2-7; the D call TRBD2 from the table was never checked on the DNA. TRBV1 is classified as a pseudogene. This CDR3 region has 18 residues. The CDR3 spells CTSSHPSSGGAGSYEQYF. DNA of the CDR3: TGCACCAGCAGCCACCCCTCTAGCGGGGGGGCCGGGTCCTACGAGCAGTACTTC.

The chain recombines TRBV13 with TRBJ2-5, with 9 bases matching TRBD1. From germline, CDR1 is PRHDT and CDR2 FYEKMQ (reference sequence). The CDR3 covers 15 residues. V shed 2 bases, J shed 5 bases, and the junction held 6 bases outside the gene matches. The CDR3 bases are TGTGCCAGCAGCTTAAACAGGGGGCAGGTTGAGACCCAGTACTTC. Protein product: CASSLNRGQVETQYF.

The chain is built from TRBV27 and TRBJ2-5; D is possibly TRBD1 (5 bases). The V and J ends lost 6 bases and 4 bases respectively, with 15 bases between them. The CDR3 runs to 14 residues. From germline, CDR1 is MNHEY and CDR2 SMNVEV (reference sequence). DNA of the CDR3: TGTGCCAGCAGATCTCCAGGGCTTGGAGAGACCCAGTACTTC. It yields the protein CASRSPGLGETQYF.

The chain couples TRBV6-6 to TRBJ2-5; 9 positions match TRBD1. This CDR3 has 16 residues. V lost 5 bases and J lost 0; bases outside the gene matches: 7. Germline V gene sequence: CDR1 MNHNY, CDR2 SVGAGI (reference sequence). Here the CDR3 DNA reads TGTGCCAGCAGTCCCCGGGACAGGGCATACCAAGAGACCCAGTACTTC. Its translation is CASSPRDRAYQETQYF.

The gene calls are TRBV2 and TRBJ2-1, with TRBD1 matching 10 bases. Germline CDR1 is SNHLY and CDR2 is FYNNEI. The CDR3 contains 18 residues. Trimming removed 4 bases from V and 7 bases from J; junction bases left unmatched: 16. The CDR3 DNA sequence: TGTGCCAGCAGTGTTAAGCCAGATGACAGGGGGCAGAGGAATGAGCAGTTCTTC. As protein: CASSVKPDDRGQRNEQFF.

The chain combines TRBV7-9 with TRBJ2-5; TRBD2 aligns across 8 bases. V gave up 3 bases and J gave up 2 bases; unmatched junction bases: 5. This CDR3 spans 15 amino acids. Looked up from germline, CDR1 is SEHNR and CDR2 is FQNEAQ (reference sequence). CDR3 amino acids: CASSFGVAGQETQYF. The CDR3 nucleotides are TGTGCCAGCAGCTTTGGGGTAGCGGGGCAAGAGACCCAGTACTTC.

The V and J genes are TRBV19 and TRBJ2-7; a weak D match, TRBD1 (6 bases). CDR3 length: 15 residues. The V end was cut by 3 bases, the J end by 5 bases, with 17 bases between. Germline CDR1 is LNHDA and CDR2 is SQIVND (reference sequence). The CDR3 DNA is TGTGCCAGTAGTATCGGCGCAGGGGTGTTCGACGAGCAGTACTTC. Protein product: CASSIGAGVFDEQYF.

The chain recombines TRBV24-1 with TRBJ2-3; 10 bases are a match to TRBD2. Germline loops: CDR1 KGHDR, CDR2 SFDVKD. V lost 5 bases and J lost 1; bases outside the gene matches: 11. CDR3 length: 18 amino acids. CDR3 in DNA: TGTGCCACCAGTGGTACCACGGCCCTAGCGGGGGGCACAGATACGCAGTATTTT. This translates into CATSGTTALAGGTDTQYF.

This chain joins TRBV6-2 or TRBV6-3 and TRBJ1-1, with 11 bases fitting TRBD1. Germline V gene sequence: CDR1 MNHEY, CDR2 SVGEGT. The CDR3 extends over 14 amino acids. Trimming took 4 bases from V and 6 from J; bases not matched to a gene: 4. CDR3 protein: CASSWDRGGPEAFF. The CDR3 nucleotides read TGTGCCAGCAGTTGGGACAGGGGGGGTCCTGAAGCTTTCTTT.

The V and J genes are TRBV28 and TRBJ2-7, with 10 bases aligning to TRBD1. V was pared by 2 bases and J by 2 bases, with 12 bases of the junction left unmatched. Germline values: CDR1 MDHEN, CDR2 SYDVKM. The CDR3 totals 18 residues. The CDR3 sequence is CASSLGTGVFFSAYEQYF. The CDR3 DNA reads as TGTGCCAGCAGTTTAGGGACAGGGGTTTTTTTTAGCGCCTACGAGCAGTACTTC.

V and J are TRBV5-6 and TRBJ1-2; D is undetermined. In germline, CDR1 is SGHDT, CDR2 YYEEEE. The CDR3 extends over 14 amino acids. Trimming pared 0 bases from V and 3 bases from J, leaving 9 bases between. CDR3: CASSLGREDYGYTF. For the CDR3, the DNA is TGTGCCAGCAGCTTGGGGCGGGAAGACTATGGCTACACCTTC.

As for this clone: Other DNA variants within this sample encode the same CDR3. J is TRBJ1-3 and V is TRBV6-5, with 9 bases identical to TRBD1. The trim removed 0 bases at V and 4 bases at J, leaving 1 base unmatched. The CDR3 has 15 residues. Germline V gives CDR1 MNHEY, CDR2 SVGAGI. The CDR3 coding sequence is TGTGCCAGCAGTTACTCACAGGGGGCAGGAAACACCATATATTTT. Residues: CASSYSQGAGNTIYF.

This chain joins TRBV7-3 and TRBJ2-3, with a possible D match to TRBD1 (6 bases). The V and J ends lost 4 bases and 6 bases respectively, with 11 bases between them. The germline CDR1 and CDR2 sequences are SGHTA and FQGTGA. This CDR3 is 13 amino acids long. CDR3 residues: CASSSGQLDTQYF. CDR3 in DNA: TGTGCCAGCAGCTCGGGACAACTCGATACGCAGTATTTT.

In this sample, this clone turned up a few times. This chain joins TRBV24-1 and TRBJ1-2; 7 bases match TRBD1. V lost 6 bases to trimming and J lost 4 bases; unmatched junction nucleotides: 10. The CDR3 is 15 residues long. Germline CDR1 reads KGHDR; CDR2 reads SFDVKD. The DNA of the CDR3 is TGTGCCACCAGTAAAACAGGGGTCGATCCCTATGGCTACACCTTC. It codes for CATSKTGVDPYGYTF.

This clone appeared once. The chain is built from TRBV5-6 and TRBJ2-7; 12 nucleotides match TRBD1. V shed 2 bases, J shed 5 bases, and the junction held 14 bases outside the gene matches. This CDR3 comprises 18 residues. The germline gives CDR1 SGHDT, CDR2 YYEEEE. The CDR3 region is CASSFKITRDRGPHEQYF. As DNA, the CDR3 is TGTGCCAGCAGCTTTAAAATTACCCGGGACAGGGGGCCCCACGAGCAGTACTTC.